The entry below gives a single T cell receptor (beta chain) sequence along with its context. Germline V gene data show CDR1 as GTSNPN and CDR2 as SVGIG (reference sequence). This CDR3 is 13 amino acids long. Trimming took 1 base from V and 6 from J, leaving 12 bases between them. This sample is drawn from a study of technical replicates of blood from several donors. The method was immunoSEQ multiplex PCR; TCRdb's version includes in-frame clones alone and lacks a portion of them. Of 75,000 to 80,000 clones in the sample, approximately 94% were seen once. The chain is built from TRBV30 and TRBJ1-1, with D unresolved. Sequences were obtained from T cells isolated from PBMCs. The source of this sequence is a human donor in good health. The CDR3 bases are TGTGCCTGGAGTGGGGAGGGAGCCCCTGAAGCTTTCTTT. It encodes CAWSGEGAPEAFF.